The entry that follows covers one T cell receptor (beta chain) sequence. The record originates from a study of blood T cell repertoires in COVID-19. Study in general: There were acute and convalescent COVID-19 samples, and they came from the United States, Italy and Spain.

Profiling relied on immunoSEQ multiplex PCR, and the TCRdb table lists in-frame clones only, not all of them. The sample shows 200,000 or so clones, 70% to 90% of them seen only once. The clonotype originates from a woman in her sixties or seventies with acute or convalescent COVID-19. Sequenced sample: peripheral blood.

CDR3 in DNA: TGTGCCAGTAACGGCCCGGAAACAGGATCCTATAATTCACCCCTCCACTTT. The encoded protein is CASNGPETGSYNSPLHF. The V call is TRBV19, the J call TRBJ1-6; possible D gene TRBD1, 5 bases. V was pared by 7 bases and J by 1 base, with 17 bases between. Germline V lookup: CDR1 LNHDA, CDR2 SQIVND (reference sequence). The CDR3 covers 17 residues.